What follows is one TCR beta chain and its context. Its specificity is unknown. Each cDNA held unique molecular identifiers, and template switching gave it a universal primer site. TCRdb re-called the 5' RACE reads through MiXCR, storing one row per CDR3 protein. This table has 500,000 to 550,000 distinct CDR3 sequences, more than 20% appearing once. Germline CDR1 SEHNR, CDR2 FQNEAQ (reference sequence). This CDR3 has 16 amino acids. V was trimmed by 1 base and J by 0 bases, leaving 10 bases between them. This specimen comes from a study of identical twins. Study findings and constraints: Weaker excess sharing between twins was seen in beta out-of-frame sequences. Partly confounded zero-insertion analyses could result from invariant MAIT and iNKT cells.

These same records also appear under a second study, on yellow fever vaccine responses in identical twins.

Source material: CD4+ T cells sorted from blood. V and J are TRBV7-9 and TRBJ2-1; D possibly uses TRBD1 or TRBD2 (6 bases each). The source is a young woman in good health. CDR3 loop: CASSLGWGASYNEQFF. The CDR3 region has the DNA TGTGCCAGCAGCTTAGGGTGGGGGGCCTCCTACAATGAGCAGTTCTTC.